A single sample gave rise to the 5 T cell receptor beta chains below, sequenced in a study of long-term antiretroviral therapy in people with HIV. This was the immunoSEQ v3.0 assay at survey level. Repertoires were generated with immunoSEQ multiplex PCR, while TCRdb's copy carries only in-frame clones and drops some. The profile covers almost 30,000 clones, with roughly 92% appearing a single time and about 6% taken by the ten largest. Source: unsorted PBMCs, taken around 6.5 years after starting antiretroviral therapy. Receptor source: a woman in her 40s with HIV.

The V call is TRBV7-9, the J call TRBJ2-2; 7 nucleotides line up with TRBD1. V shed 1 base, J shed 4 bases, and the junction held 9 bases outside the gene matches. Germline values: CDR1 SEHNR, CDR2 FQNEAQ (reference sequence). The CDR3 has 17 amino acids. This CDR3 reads CASSLVRGTDPTGELFF. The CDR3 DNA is TGTGCCAGCAGCTTAGTAAGGGGGACAGATCCCACCGGGGAGCTGTTTTTT.

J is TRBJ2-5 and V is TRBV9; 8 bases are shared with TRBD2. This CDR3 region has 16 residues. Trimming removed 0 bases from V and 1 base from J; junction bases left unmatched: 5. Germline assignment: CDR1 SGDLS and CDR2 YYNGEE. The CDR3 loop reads CASSVGDSGVQETQYF. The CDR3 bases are TGTGCCAGCAGCGTAGGCGATAGCGGGGTCCAAGAGACCCAGTACTTC.

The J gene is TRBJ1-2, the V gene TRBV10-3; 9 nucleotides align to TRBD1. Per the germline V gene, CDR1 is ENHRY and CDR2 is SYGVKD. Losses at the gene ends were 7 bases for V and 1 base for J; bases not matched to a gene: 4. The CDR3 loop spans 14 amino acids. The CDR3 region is CAITATGGNYGYTF. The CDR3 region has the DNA TGTGCCATCACCGCGACAGGGGGTAACTATGGCTACACCTTC.

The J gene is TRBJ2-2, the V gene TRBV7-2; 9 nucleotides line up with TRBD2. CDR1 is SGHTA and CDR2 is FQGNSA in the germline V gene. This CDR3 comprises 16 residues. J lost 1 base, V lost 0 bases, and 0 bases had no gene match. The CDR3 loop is CASSLASGGNTGELFF. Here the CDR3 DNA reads TGTGCCAGCAGCTTAGCTAGCGGGGGGAACACCGGGGAGCTGTTTTTT.

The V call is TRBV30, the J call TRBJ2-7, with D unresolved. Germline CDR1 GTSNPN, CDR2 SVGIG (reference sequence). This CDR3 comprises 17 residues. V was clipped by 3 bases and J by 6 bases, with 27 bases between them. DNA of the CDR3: TGTGCCTGGAGCGACGGGTTTGGAACTCACCTTCTGGGCGAGCAGTACTTC. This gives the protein CAWSDGFGTHLLGEQYF.